The T cell receptor beta chain described here comes from a study of T-cell reconstitution after alpha-beta-depleted transplantation in children. As for this clonotype: No antigen is known for it.

As it was prepared, the TCRbeta library received unique molecular identifiers. Using its own MiXCR run on the PCR reads, TCRdb lists one record per CDR3 protein. The sample comprises 450,000 to 550,000 distinct CDR3 sequences, roughly an eighth of which are singletons, and 12% to 15% rests with the top ten. There are 15 residues in the CDR3. CDR1 and CDR2 from the germline V gene are SGHRS and YFSETQ. The trim removed 4 bases at V and 5 bases at J, leaving 10 bases unmatched. Study-wide results and caveats: TCRbeta diversity was high at day 60 in some patients (a result of surviving recipient T cells and thymic progenitors). T-cell counts and diversity at one year post-transplant came mainly from newly produced T cells. Several hundred expanded graft clones reportedly were the source of alpha-beta T cells about two months after transplant.

Here the sequenced sample was PBMCs, mostly from graft donor cells, taken 180 days after TCRalphabeta/CD19-depleted stem cell transplant. This receptor was identified in a female patient between 2 and 15 years old who had a stem cell transplant for aplastic anemia, so the T cells may come from the graft donor. The gene calls are TRBV5-1 and TRBJ1-2; 8 nucleotides align to TRBD1. The DNA for the CDR3 is TGCGCCAGCAGCCGTCCGGGACAGGATCCTTATGGCTACACCTTC. Translating gives CASSRPGQDPYGYTF.